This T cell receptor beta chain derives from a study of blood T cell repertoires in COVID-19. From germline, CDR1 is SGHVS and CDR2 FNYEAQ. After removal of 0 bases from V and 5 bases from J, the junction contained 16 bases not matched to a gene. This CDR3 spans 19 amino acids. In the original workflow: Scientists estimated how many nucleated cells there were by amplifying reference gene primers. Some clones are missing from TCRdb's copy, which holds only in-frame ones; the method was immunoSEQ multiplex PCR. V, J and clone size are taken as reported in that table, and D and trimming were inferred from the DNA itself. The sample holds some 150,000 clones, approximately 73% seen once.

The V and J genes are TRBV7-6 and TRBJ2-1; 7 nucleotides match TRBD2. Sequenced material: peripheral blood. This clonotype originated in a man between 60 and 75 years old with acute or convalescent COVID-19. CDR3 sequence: CASSLAGLSGELPHNEQFF. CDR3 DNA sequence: TGTGCCAGCAGCTTAGCCGGACTAAGCGGGGAGCTCCCACACAATGAGCAGTTCTTC. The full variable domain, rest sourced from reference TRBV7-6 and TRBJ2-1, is GAGVSQSPRYKVTKRGQDVALRCDPISGHVSLYWYRQALGQGPEFLTYFNYEAQQDKSGLPNDRFSAERPEGSISTLTIQRTEQRDSAMYRCASSLAGLSGELPHNEQFFGPGTRLTVL.